One sample yielded the 30 T cell receptor beta chains listed below, sequenced in a study of blood T cells in healthy people across ages (dated by TCRdb to the mid-2010s). Libraries were made using 5' RACE. Sequenced on an Illumina HiSeq 2500. A second PCR of about 7 to 12 cycles was run with a J-beta primer mix and a sample-barcoded 5' primer. In-frame beta chains were kept once TCRdb had trimmed the public reads at Q25 with fastp and called clones with MiXCR. Identical CDR3 proteins give one entry, which carries the most common genes and DNA. The sample includes roughly 570,000 distinct CDR3 sequences, with about 26% observed a single time. The top ten clones comprise approximately 17% of the sample. Specimen: blood. These receptors were obtained from a woman in her 70s in good health.

The table lists this clonotype with many counts. The V gene is TRBV4-1, the J gene TRBJ1-5, with 7 positions matching TRBD1. The CDR3 contains 15 residues. Germline V gene lookup returns CDR1 MGHRA and CDR2 YSYEKL. J gave up 7 bases and V 2 bases, and 8 bases lay outside the gene matches. CDR3 loop: CASSQLDRNSQPQHF. CDR3 coding DNA: TGCGCCAGCAGCCAATTGGACAGGAACAGCCAGCCCCAGCATTTT.

The rearrangement uses TRBV7-2 and TRBJ2-5; D is uncertain. CDR3 length: 12 amino acids. Germline-derived CDR1 and CDR2 are SGHTA and FQGNSA. V was clipped by 3 bases and J by 5 bases, with 7 bases between them. CDR3 region: CASSFDRETQYF. The CDR3 DNA is TGTGCCAGCAGCTTCGATCGGGAGACCCAGTACTTC. The full variable domain, with the rest looked up from reference TRBV7-2 and TRBJ2-5, is GAGVSQSPSNKVTEKGKDVELRCDPISGHTALYWYRQSLGQGLEFLIYFQGNSAPDKSGLPSDRFSAERTGGSVSTLTIQRTQQEDSAVYLCASSFDRETQYFGPGTRLLVL.

This clonotype occurred a few times. This chain uses TRBV2 with TRBJ2-5; the D is unclear. This CDR3 has 11 amino acids. V lost 6 bases and J lost 5, with 7 bases in between. In germline, CDR1 is SNHLY, CDR2 FYNNEI. CDR3 DNA sequence: TGTGCCAGCAGGTCGGAGGAGACCCAGTACTTC. This codes for CASRSEETQYF.

The chain recombines TRBV7-3 with TRBJ2-5; TRBD2 matches at 8 bases. V shed 2 bases and J 1 base; nucleotides not matched to a gene: 3. Per germline, CDR1 SGHTA and CDR2 FQGTGA. CDR3 size: 15 residues. DNA of the CDR3: TGTGCCAGCAGCTTAGTGGCGGGGGGCCAAGAGACCCAGTACTTC. Translated, it gives CASSLVAGGQETQYF.

Only a few counts were recorded for this clonotype. The junction departs from the called germline gene at one end, perhaps through a read error. The chain employs TRBV5-1 and TRBJ1-2, with 7 bases fitting TRBD1. Germline V CDR1 and CDR2: SGHRS, YFSETQ. The CDR3 loop spans 14 amino acids. The DNA of the CDR3 is TGCGCCAGCAGCTTGACCTACGACAGGGATGGCCACACCTTC. Protein product: CASSLTYDRDGHTF.

This clonotype was observed many times. The chain joins TRBV7-2 to TRBJ1-6; unclear D gene. V was cut by 5 bases and J by 6 bases, with 17 bases left in between. The CDR3 loop spans 16 amino acids. CDR1 is SGHTA, CDR2 FQGNSA, per germline. CDR3 region: CASSHPPTWGNSPLHF. In DNA, the CDR3 is TGTGCCAGCAGCCATCCCCCGACATGGGGTAATTCACCCCTCCACTTT. The variable domain in full, with the rest retrieved from reference TRBV7-2 and TRBJ1-6, is GAGVSQSPSNKVTEKGKDVELRCDPISGHTALYWYRQSLGQGLEFLIYFQGNSAPDKSGLPSDRFSAERTGGSVSTLTIQRTQQEDSAVYLCASSHPPTWGNSPLHFGNGTRLTVT.

This clonotype was detected a few times. The chain couples TRBV18 to TRBJ1-4; 8 bases fit TRBD1. V lost 3 bases, J lost 5 bases, and 5 bases stayed unmatched. The CDR3 consists of 15 residues. Germline V CDR1 and CDR2: KGHSH, LQKENI. CDR3 sequence reads: CASSPSGGENEKLFF. The DNA of the CDR3 is TGTGCCAGCTCACCTTCAGGGGGCGAAAATGAAAAACTGTTTTTT.

This clonotype was observed a handful of times. J is TRBJ2-7 and V is TRBV20-1; 14 nucleotides match TRBD2. This CDR3 has 14 residues. V shed 6 bases, J shed 13 bases, and the junction held 14 bases outside the gene matches. Per the germline V gene, CDR1 is DFQATT and CDR2 is SNEGSKA (reference sequence). The CDR3 bases are TGCAGTGCCACCCCCTGGGGACTAGCGGGGGTAGAATACTTC. This sequence encodes CSATPWGLAGVEYF.

The V gene is TRBV29-1, the J gene TRBJ1-2, with 8 bases identical to TRBD1. V lost 3 bases and J lost 4; bases outside the gene matches: 10. This CDR3 spans 15 amino acids. Looked up from germline, CDR1 is SQVTM and CDR2 is ANQGSEA. The CDR3: CSVETGEGTLYGYTF. CDR3 nucleotides: TGCAGCGTTGAGACAGGGGAGGGCACACTCTATGGCTACACCTTC. Full variable domain (missing parts from reference TRBV29-1 and TRBJ1-2): SAVISQKPSRDICQRGTSLTIQCQVDSQVTMMFWYRQQPGQSLTLIATANQGSEATYESGFVIDKFPISRPNLTFSTLTVSNMSPEDSSIYLCSVETGEGTLYGYTFGSGTRLTVV.

This clonotype has ten or more counts. One end of the junction varies from germline; a read error may be responsible. The chain employs TRBV6-5 and TRBJ2-5, with 8 bases aligning to TRBD2. The V gene's germline CDR1 is MNHEY and CDR2 SVGAGI. The CDR3 sequence is 15 residues long. The CDR3 sequence is CASSYSRGGGGTKYF. CDR3 nucleotides: TGTGCCAGCAGTTACTCGAGGGGCGGCGGGGGGACCAAGTACTTC.

The genes are TRBV6-5 and TRBJ2-2; D not certain. V lost 1 base to trimming and J lost 7 bases, with 19 bases between them. CDR1 MNHEY and CDR2 SVGAGI come from the germline V gene. The CDR3 consists of 17 residues. The CDR3 reads CASSYFGSPITFGELFF. CDR3 nucleotides: TGTGCCAGCAGTTACTTTGGCTCCCCTATAACCTTCGGGGAGCTGTTTTTT.

The chain has TRBV20-1 and TRBJ1-4; D is perhaps TRBD1 (6 bases). This CDR3 is 16 amino acids long. Trimming left V 0 bases short and J 8 bases short, with 19 bases between. The germline V gene has CDR1 DFQATT and CDR2 SNEGSKA (reference sequence). The CDR3, as DNA: TGCAGTGCTAGAGACATAAAGACAGGTGGTGGGGAAAAACTGTTTTTT. Translating gives CSARDIKTGGGEKLFF.

There are a few counts of this clonotype. The chain uses TRBV20-1 and TRBJ1-6, with unresolved D. Germline V gene lookup returns CDR1 DFQATT and CDR2 SNEGSKA (reference sequence). V gave up 3 bases and J gave up 6 bases, with 6 bases separating them. CDR3 length: 12 amino acids. This CDR3 reads CSARDPNSPLHF. The CDR3 DNA sequence: TGCAGTGCTAGGGACCCTAATTCACCCCTCCACTTT.

The V gene is TRBV18, the J gene TRBJ2-3; the D gene is possibly TRBD2 (5 bases). The V and J ends lost 1 base and 3 bases respectively, with 14 bases between them. This CDR3 has 16 residues. CDR1 and CDR2 (germline): KGHSH, LQKENI. CDR3 sequence reads: CASSPQGPSRTDTQYF. DNA of the CDR3: TGTGCCAGCTCACCACAAGGCCCTAGCCGGACAGATACGCAGTATTTT. Full variable domain (outside the CDR3, taken from reference TRBV18 and TRBJ2-3): NAGVMQNPRHLVRRRGQEARLRCSPMKGHSHVYWYRQLPEEGLKFMVYLQKENIIDESGMPKERFSAEFPKEGPSILRIQQVVRGDSAAYFCASSPQGPSRTDTQYFGPGTRLTVL.

The V and J genes are TRBV29-1 and TRBJ2-4; D gene uncertain. CDR1 is SQVTM, CDR2 ANQGSEA, per germline. Deletions cut 4 bases from V and 2 bases from J, with 18 bases between. The length of the CDR3 is 16 residues. CDR3 amino acids: CSVGDWVGMTKNIQYF. CDR3 bases: TGCAGCGTTGGGGATTGGGTAGGAATGACCAAAAACATTCAGTACTTC.

V gene TRBV7-2 combines with J gene TRBJ2-5; a possible D gene is TRBD2 (7 bases). CDR3 length equals 16 residues. V was clipped by 0 bases and J by 5 bases, with 16 bases between them. Germline V lookup: CDR1 SGHTA, CDR2 FQGNSA. CDR3 residues: CASSLAGGTQGETQYF. CDR3 nucleotides: TGTGCCAGCAGCTTAGCGGGAGGGACCCAGGGGGAGACCCAGTACTTC.

J is TRBJ2-2 and V is TRBV11-1; D is uncertain. V lost 8 bases and J lost 0, with 13 bases in between. Germline CDR1 SGHAT, CDR2 FQDESV (reference sequence). The CDR3 is made up of 15 amino acids. The CDR3 reads CASHPEPSNTGELFF. In DNA, the CDR3 is TGTGCCAGCCACCCTGAGCCCTCGAACACCGGGGAGCTGTTTTTT.

The chain links TRBV11-3 to TRBJ2-7; 7 nucleotides line up with TRBD1. CDR3 length: 13 amino acids. With 4 bases clipped from V and 4 bases from J, the junction kept 4 bases outside the gene matches. Looked up from germline, CDR1 is SGHNT and CDR2 is YENEEA. The CDR3 spells CASSSGQMYEQYF. The CDR3 DNA reads TGTGCCAGCAGCTCGGGACAGATGTACGAGCAGTACTTC.

This clonotype was recorded at least ten times. The V gene is TRBV29-1, the J gene TRBJ2-1; 7 positions agree with TRBD1. The CDR3 is 17 amino acids. The V and J ends lost 5 bases and 1 base, in that order; junction bases with no gene match: 14. Germline V lookup: CDR1 SQVTM, CDR2 ANQGSEA. The CDR3 sequence is CSVNLLRQGSSYNEQFF. As DNA, the CDR3 is TGCAGCGTTAACTTACTCAGACAGGGATCTTCCTACAATGAGCAGTTCTTC.

V is TRBV12-5 and J is TRBJ1-3, with D uncertain. The ends were cut back, 5 bases at V and 11 bases at J, with 16 bases in the middle. CDR3 length: 13 residues. Germline loops: CDR1 LGHNT, CDR2 FRNRAP. CDR3 sequence (DNA): TGTGCTAGTGGTGACTATGCCACTGTTGCCATATATTTT. This encodes CASGDYATVAIYF.

This clonotype was detected a few times. The chain couples TRBV6-1 to TRBJ1-1; 9 nucleotides match TRBD1. This CDR3 is built from 15 residues. Germline-derived CDR1 and CDR2 are MNHNS and SASEGT. Trimming took 2 bases from V and 10 from J; bases not matched to a gene: 11. The DNA for the CDR3 is TGTGCCAGCAGTGAAAGGTCAGGACAGGGGAAGAGAGCTTTCTTT. Amino acids: CASSERSGQGKRAFF.

The chain has TRBV20-1 and TRBJ1-5; D is possibly TRBD1 (5 bases). This CDR3 is built from 12 residues. In germline, CDR1 is DFQATT, CDR2 SNEGSKA (reference sequence). V was trimmed by 7 bases and J by 8 bases, leaving 15 bases between them. The CDR3 region has the DNA TGCAGTGGGTTCCAGGGAGGGGAGCCCCAGCATTTT. Protein sequence: CSGFQGGEPQHF.

This chain links TRBV6-5 with TRBJ2-3, with 7 bases aligning to TRBD1. CDR1 and CDR2 from the germline V gene are MNHEY and SVGAGI. Trimming took 6 bases from V and 3 from J; bases not matched to a gene: 3. This CDR3 has 13 residues. Here the CDR3 DNA reads TGTGCCAGCAGAGGGACAGCTACAGATACGCAGTATTTT. This codes for CASRGTATDTQYF.

The chain links TRBV25-1 to TRBJ2-7; 8 nucleotides align to TRBD1. The CDR3 loop spans 14 amino acids. The germline CDR1 and CDR2 sequences are MGHDK and SYGVNS. V lost 3 bases to trimming and J lost 3 bases; unmatched junction nucleotides: 4. CDR3 sequence reads: CASSDRTGYYEQYF. For the CDR3, the DNA is TGTGCCAGCAGTGACCGGACAGGGTACTACGAGCAGTACTTC.

This clonotype has just a few counts. V and J are TRBV5-1 and TRBJ1-4; D gene uncertain. The germline V gene has CDR1 SGHRS and CDR2 YFSETQ. This CDR3 contains 17 residues. V lost 4 bases and J lost 7, with 23 bases in between. CDR3: CASSPTRASQRSEKLFF. The CDR3 DNA is TGCGCCAGCAGCCCCACCCGGGCCTCTCAAAGGAGTGAAAAACTGTTTTTT.

This clonotype was seen a handful of times. This chain joins TRBV7-9 and TRBJ1-2; maybe TRBD1 (5 bases). Trimming left V 1 base short and J 5 bases short, with 8 bases between. The CDR3 length is 13 residues. CDR1 and CDR2 (germline): SEHNR, FQNEAQ (reference sequence). The CDR3 sequence: CASSLEGKYGYTF. CDR3 DNA: TGTGCCAGCAGCTTAGAGGGGAAGTATGGCTACACCTTC.

This clonotype appeared many times. The V call is TRBV7-2, the J call TRBJ2-5, with D unclear. CDR3 size: 14 residues. The germline gives CDR1 SGHTA, CDR2 FQGNSA. Between the trimmed V and J ends, which lost 5 bases and 3 bases, there was a span of 13 bases. CDR3 in DNA: TGTGCCAGCAGCCCGGTATTCGCCAAAGAGACCCAGTACTTC. Encoded protein: CASSPVFAKETQYF.

This clonotype was seen a handful of times. V and J are TRBV20-1 and TRBJ2-1, with 9 nucleotides matching TRBD1. Germline values: CDR1 DFQATT, CDR2 SNEGSKA (reference sequence). The CDR3 covers 16 residues. The V segment lost 0 bases and the J segment 8 bases; nucleotides outside the gene matches: 11. The CDR3 spells CSARDLDRGNLDEQFF. CDR3 nucleotides: TGCAGTGCTAGAGATCTGGACAGGGGAAATTTGGATGAGCAGTTCTTC.

CDR3 residues: CASREGFGPTDTQYF. In DNA form, the CDR3 reads TGCGCCAGCAGAGAGGGGTTTGGGCCCACAGATACGCAGTATTTT. V gene TRBV5-1 combines with J gene TRBJ2-3; D could derive from TRBD1 or TRBD2 (5 bases each). The V end was cut by 5 bases, the J end by 2 bases, with 15 bases between. CDR1 is SGHRS and CDR2 is YFSETQ in the germline V gene. There are 15 residues in the CDR3.

This clonotype was counted only a few times. This chain joins TRBV15 and TRBJ2-2; 10 bases map to TRBD1. Germline V gene lookup returns CDR1 LNHNV and CDR2 YYDKDF (reference sequence). V lost 0 bases, J lost 5 bases, and 3 bases stayed unmatched. This CDR3 region has 16 residues. CDR3 bases: TGTGCCACCAGCAGAGATCGGACAGGGGGTACCGGGGAGCTGTTTTTT. Translated: CATSRDRTGGTGELFF. The whole variable domain, remainder taken from reference TRBV15 and TRBJ2-2, is DAMVIQNPRYQVTQFGKPVTLSCSQTLNHNVMYWYQQKSSQAPKLLFHYYDKDFNNEADTPDNFQSRRPNTSFCFLDIRSPGLGDTAMYLCATSRDRTGGTGELFFGEGSRLTVL.